The 2 T cell receptor beta chains listed next were all sequenced from one sample in a study of shared clonotypes between healthy human individuals. Produced via immunoSEQ multiplex PCR; TCRdb's table is partial and in-frame only. The table has over 2,000,000 clones, around 95% seen once. CD45RO-negative CD8 cells positively selected for CCR7 made up the naive population, which excluded terminally differentiated effector memory CD45RA+ cells. Material for sequencing was naive CD8+ T cells from PBMCs. Receptor source: a man between 18 and 35 years old in good health. Some clones in this sample may be carry-over from other donors' samples.

This CDR3 is CASSPFANEKLFF. CDR3 DNA: TGTGCCAGCAGCCCCTTTGCGAATGAAAAACTGTTTTTT. This chain uses TRBV9 with TRBJ1-4; no reliable D call. The ends were cut back, 4 bases at V and 5 bases at J, with 9 bases in the middle. The CDR3 contains 13 residues. Germline V CDR1 and CDR2: SGDLS, YYNGEE.

The table lists this clone with a count of one. V usage is TRBV10-3 and J usage is TRBJ1-2; D unclear. The CDR3 is made up of 15 amino acids. V lost 4 bases, J lost 2 bases, and 14 bases lay in between. Germline V CDR1 and CDR2: ENHRY, SYGVKD. In DNA form, the CDR3 reads TGTGCCATCAGTGGTTCTCCCCGGGAGAACTATGGCTACACCTTC. Protein: CAISGSPRENYGYTF.